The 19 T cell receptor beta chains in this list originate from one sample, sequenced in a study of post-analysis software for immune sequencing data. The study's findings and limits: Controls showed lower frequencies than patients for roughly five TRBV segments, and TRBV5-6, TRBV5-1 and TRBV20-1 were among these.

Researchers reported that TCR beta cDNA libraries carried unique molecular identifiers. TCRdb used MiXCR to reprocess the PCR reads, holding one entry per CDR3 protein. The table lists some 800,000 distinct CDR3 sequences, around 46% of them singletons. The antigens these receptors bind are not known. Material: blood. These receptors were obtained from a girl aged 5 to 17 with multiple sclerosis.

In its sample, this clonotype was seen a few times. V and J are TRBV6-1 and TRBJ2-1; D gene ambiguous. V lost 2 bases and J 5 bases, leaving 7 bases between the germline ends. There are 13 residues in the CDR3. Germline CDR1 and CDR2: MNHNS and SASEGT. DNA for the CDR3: TGTGCCAGCAGTGAAACCCCGGACAATGAGCAGTTCTTC. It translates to CASSETPDNEQFF.

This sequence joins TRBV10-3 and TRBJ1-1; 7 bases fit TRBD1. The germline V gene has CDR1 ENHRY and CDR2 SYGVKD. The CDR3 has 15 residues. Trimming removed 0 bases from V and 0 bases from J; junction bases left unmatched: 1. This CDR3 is CAISESGQLNTEAFF. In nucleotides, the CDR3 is TGTGCCATCAGTGAGTCGGGACAGCTGAACACTGAAGCTTTCTTT.

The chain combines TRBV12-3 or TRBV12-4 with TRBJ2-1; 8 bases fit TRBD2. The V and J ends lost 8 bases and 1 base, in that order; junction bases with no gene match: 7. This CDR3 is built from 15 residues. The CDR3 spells CASQSGGVSYNEQFF. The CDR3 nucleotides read TGTGCCAGCCAAAGCGGGGGTGTATCCTACAATGAGCAGTTCTTC.

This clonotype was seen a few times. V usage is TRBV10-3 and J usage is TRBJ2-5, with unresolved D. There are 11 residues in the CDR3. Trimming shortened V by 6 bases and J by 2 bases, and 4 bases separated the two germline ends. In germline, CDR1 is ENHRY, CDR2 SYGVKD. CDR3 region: CAISSQETQYF. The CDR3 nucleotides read TGTGCCATCAGCTCACAAGAGACCCAGTACTTC.

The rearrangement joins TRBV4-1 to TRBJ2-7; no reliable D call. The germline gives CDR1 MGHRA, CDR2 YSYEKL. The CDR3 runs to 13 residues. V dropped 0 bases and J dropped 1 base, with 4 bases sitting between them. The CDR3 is CASSQEASYEQYF. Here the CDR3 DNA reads TGCGCCAGCAGCCAAGAGGCTTCCTACGAGCAGTACTTC.

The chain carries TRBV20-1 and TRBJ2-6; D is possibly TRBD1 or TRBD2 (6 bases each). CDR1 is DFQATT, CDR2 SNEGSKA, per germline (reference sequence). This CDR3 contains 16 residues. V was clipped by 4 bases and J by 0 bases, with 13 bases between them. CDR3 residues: CSAIMGGASGANVLTF. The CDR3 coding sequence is TGCAGTGCTATAATGGGGGGCGCCTCTGGGGCCAACGTCCTGACTTTC.

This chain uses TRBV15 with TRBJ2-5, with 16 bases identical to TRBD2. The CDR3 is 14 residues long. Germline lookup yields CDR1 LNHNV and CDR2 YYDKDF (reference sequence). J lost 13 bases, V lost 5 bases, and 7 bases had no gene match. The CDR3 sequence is CATSEGLAGGRPYF. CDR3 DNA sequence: TGTGCCACCAGCGAGGGACTAGCGGGAGGGCGACCGTACTTC.

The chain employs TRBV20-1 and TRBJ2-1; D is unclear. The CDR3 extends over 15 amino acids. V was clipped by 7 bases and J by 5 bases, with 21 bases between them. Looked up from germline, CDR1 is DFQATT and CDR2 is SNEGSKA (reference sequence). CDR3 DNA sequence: TGCAGTGTCACCGCCCGGGCAGCCAACCACAATGAGCAGTTCTTC. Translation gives CSVTARAANHNEQFF.

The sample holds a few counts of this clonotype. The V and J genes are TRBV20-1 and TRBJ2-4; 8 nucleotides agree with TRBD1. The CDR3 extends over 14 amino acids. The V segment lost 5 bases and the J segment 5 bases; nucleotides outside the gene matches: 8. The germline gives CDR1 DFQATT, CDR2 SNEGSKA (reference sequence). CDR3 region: CSALNDRGENIQYF. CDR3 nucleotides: TGCAGTGCTCTAAACGACAGGGGAGAAAACATTCAGTACTTC.

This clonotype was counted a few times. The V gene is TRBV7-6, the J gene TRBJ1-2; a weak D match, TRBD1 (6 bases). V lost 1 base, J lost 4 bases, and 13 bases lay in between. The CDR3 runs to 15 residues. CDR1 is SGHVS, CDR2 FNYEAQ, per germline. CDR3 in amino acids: CASSLDPTGTYGYTF. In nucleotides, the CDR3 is TGTGCCAGCAGCTTAGACCCGACAGGAACCTATGGCTACACCTTC.

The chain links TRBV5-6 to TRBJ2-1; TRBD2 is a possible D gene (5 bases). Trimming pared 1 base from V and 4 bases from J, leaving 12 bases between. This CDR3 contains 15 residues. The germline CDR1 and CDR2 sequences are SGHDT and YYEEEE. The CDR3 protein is CASSLRPQRYNEQFF. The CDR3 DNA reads TGTGCCAGCAGCTTGCGACCCCAGCGGTACAATGAGCAGTTCTTC.

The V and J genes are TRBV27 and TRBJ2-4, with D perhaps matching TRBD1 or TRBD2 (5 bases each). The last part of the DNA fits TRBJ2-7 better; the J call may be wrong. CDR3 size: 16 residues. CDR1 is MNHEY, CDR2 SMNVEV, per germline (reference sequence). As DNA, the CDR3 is TGTGCCAGCAGTTTCAAATCCGGGACGGGGACCTACGAGCAGTACTTC. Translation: CASSFKSGTGTYEQYF.

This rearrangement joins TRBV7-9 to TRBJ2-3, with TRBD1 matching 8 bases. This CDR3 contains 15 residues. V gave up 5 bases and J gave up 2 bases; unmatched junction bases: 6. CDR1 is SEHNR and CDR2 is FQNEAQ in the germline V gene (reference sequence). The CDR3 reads CASSVDRDPTDTQYF. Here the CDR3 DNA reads TGTGCCAGCAGCGTGGACAGGGACCCCACAGATACGCAGTATTTT.

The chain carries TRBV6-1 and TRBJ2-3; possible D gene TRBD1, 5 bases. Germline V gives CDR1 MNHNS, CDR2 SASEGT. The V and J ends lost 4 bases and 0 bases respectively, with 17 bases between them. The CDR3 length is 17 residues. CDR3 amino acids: CASSASSGIPSTDTQYF. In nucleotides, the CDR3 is TGTGCCAGCAGTGCGTCTTCAGGGATACCAAGCACAGATACGCAGTATTTT.

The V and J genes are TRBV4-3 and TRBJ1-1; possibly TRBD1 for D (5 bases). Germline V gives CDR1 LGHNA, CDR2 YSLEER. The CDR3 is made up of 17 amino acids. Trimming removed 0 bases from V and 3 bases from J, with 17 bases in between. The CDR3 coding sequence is TGCGCCAGCAGCCAAGATCATAGGGGAGGAGGGGACACTGAAGCTTTCTTT. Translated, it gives CASSQDHRGGGDTEAFF.

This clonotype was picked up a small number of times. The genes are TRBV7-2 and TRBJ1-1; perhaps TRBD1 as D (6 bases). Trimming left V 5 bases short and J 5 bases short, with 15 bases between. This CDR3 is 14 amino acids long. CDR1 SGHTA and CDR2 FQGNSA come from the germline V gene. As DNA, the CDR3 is TGTGCCAGCAGCCCGCGGGGGCGCGGGACTGAAGCTTTCTTT. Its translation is CASSPRGRGTEAFF.

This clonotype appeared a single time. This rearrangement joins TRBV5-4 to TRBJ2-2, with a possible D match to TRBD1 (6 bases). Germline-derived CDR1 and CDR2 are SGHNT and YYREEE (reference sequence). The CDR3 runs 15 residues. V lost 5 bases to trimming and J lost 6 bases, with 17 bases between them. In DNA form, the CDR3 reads TGTGCCAGCAGTTATCAGGGGTCAGGGGCCGGGGAGCTGTTTTTT. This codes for CASSYQGSGAGELFF. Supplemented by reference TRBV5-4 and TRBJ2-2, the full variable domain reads ETGVTQSPTHLIKTRGQQVTLRCSSQSGHNTVSWYQQALGQGPQFIFQYYREEENGRGNFPPRFSGLQFPNYSSELNVNALELDDSALYLCASSYQGSGAGELFFGEGSRLTVL.

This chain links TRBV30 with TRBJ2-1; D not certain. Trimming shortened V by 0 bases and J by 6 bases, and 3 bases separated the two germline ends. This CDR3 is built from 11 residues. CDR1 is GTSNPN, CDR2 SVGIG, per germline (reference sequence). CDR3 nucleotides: TGTGCCTGGAGTGTACTCAATGAGCAGTTCTTC. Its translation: CAWSVLNEQFF.

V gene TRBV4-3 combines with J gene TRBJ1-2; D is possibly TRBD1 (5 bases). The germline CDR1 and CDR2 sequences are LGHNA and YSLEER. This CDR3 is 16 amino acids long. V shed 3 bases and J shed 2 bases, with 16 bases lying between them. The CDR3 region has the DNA TGCGCCAGCAGCCAGACCGTTAACGGGGCGAACTATGGCTACACCTTC. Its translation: CASSQTVNGANYGYTF.